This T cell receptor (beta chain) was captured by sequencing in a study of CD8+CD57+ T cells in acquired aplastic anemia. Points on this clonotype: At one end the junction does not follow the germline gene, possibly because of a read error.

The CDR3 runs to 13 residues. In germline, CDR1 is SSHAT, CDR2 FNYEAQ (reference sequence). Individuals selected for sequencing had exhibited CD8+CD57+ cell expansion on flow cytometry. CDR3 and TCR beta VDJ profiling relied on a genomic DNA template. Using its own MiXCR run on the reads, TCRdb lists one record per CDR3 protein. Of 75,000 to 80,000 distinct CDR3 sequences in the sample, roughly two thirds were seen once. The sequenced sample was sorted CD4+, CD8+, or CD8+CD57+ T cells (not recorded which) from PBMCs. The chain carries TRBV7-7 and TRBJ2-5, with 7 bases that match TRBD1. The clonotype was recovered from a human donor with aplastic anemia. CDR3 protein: CASRATGEETQYF. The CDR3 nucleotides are TGTGCTAGCAGAGCTACAGGGGAAGAGACCCAGTACTTC. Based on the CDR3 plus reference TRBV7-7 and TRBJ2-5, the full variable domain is GAGVSQSPRYKVTKRGQDVTLRCDPISSHATLYWYQQALGQGPEFLTYFNYEAQPDKSGLPSDRFSAERPEGSISTLTIQRTEQRDSAMYRCASRATGEETQYFGPGTRLLVL.